The source of this TCR beta chain is a study of T cells after yellow fever vaccination. The study's findings and limits: Although most clonotypes did not, a small share appeared in both CD4 and CD8 compartments.

TCR cDNA, made by 5'RACE template switching, carried an added universal primer site and UMIs. MiXCR, run by TCRdb on the 5' RACE reads, gives a single entry per CDR3 protein. Of about 430,000 distinct CDR3 sequences listed, roughly 20% are singletons. Trimming cost V 1 base and J 5 bases, with 8 bases left between them. The CDR3 length is 14 residues. CDR1 and CDR2 (germline): SEHNR, FQNEAQ (reference sequence). This clonotype was found a few times. Its antigen is not identified. Specimen: PBMCs, collected before the yellow fever booster vaccination. This chain links TRBV7-9 with TRBJ2-2; no clear D. The clonotype comes from a man aged 18 to 29 who received the YFV17D yellow fever vaccine. The DNA of the CDR3 is TGTGCCAGCAGCTTAGACTGGGAAACCGGGGAGCTGTTTTTT. Translated, it gives CASSLDWETGELFF.